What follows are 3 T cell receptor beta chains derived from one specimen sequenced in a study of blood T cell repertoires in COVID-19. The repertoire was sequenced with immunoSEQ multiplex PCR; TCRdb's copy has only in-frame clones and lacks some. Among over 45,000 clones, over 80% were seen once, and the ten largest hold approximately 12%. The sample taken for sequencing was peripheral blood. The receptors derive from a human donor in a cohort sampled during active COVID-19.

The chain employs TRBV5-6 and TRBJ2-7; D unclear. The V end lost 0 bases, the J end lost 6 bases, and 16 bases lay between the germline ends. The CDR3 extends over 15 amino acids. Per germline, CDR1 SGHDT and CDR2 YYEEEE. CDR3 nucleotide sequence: TGTGCCAGCAGCTTGGGCGGCAGCTCCCTGGGCGAGCAGTACTTC. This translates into CASSLGGSSLGEQYF.

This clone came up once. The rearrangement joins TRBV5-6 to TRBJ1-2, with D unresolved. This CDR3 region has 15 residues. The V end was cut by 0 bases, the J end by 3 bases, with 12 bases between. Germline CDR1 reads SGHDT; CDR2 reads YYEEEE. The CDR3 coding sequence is TGTGCCAGCAGCTTGGGGTATACAGAATACTATGGCTACACCTTC. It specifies CASSLGYTEYYGYTF.

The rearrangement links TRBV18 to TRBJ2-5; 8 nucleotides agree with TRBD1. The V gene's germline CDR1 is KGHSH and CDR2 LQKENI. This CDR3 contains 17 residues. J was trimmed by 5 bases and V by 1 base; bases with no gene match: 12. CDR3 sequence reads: CASSPLPGQGRRETQYF. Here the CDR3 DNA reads TGTGCCAGCTCACCACTCCCCGGACAGGGTCGTAGGGAGACCCAGTACTTC.